The source of this TCR beta chain is a study of T cell responses to AZD1222 COVID-19 vaccine. Study conclusions and caveats: Vaccine-associated CD4 TCRs spanned spike, dominant at 160-218 and 743-854.

The table came from immunoSEQ multiplex PCR; TCRdb's copy has only in-frame clones and leaves some out. This repertoire shows tens of thousands of clones, around 90% found once; its top ten account for around 5%. Trimming took 5 bases from V and 0 from J, leaving 16 bases between them. The CDR3 is made up of 16 amino acids. Germline CDR1 reads LNHDA; CDR2 reads SQIVND (reference sequence). This clone has only a few counts. Its specificity is unknown. The sample in question was peripheral blood, obtained 28 days after the second AZD1222 dose. The rearrangement links TRBV19 to TRBJ1-1, with unresolved D. The TCR was taken from an adult who received the AZD1222 COVID-19 vaccine. The DNA of the CDR3 is TGTGCCAGTAGTCTCCAATACAGTACTCTGAACACTGAAGCTTTCTTT. Translated, it gives CASSLQYSTLNTEAFF.